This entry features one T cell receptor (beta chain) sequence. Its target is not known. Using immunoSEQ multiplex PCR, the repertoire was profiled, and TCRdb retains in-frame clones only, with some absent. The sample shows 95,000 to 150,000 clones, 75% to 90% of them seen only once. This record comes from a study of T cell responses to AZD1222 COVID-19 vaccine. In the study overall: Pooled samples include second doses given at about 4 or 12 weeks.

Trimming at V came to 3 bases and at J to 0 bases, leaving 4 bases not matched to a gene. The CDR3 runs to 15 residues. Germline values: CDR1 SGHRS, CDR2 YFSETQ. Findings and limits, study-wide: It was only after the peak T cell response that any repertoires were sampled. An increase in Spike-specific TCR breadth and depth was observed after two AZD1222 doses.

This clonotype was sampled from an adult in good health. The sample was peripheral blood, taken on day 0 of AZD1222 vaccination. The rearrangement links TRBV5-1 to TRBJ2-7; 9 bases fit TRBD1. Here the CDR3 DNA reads TGCGCCAGCAGCTCACCGGGACAGGGCTCCTACGAGCAGTACTTC. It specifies CASSSPGQGSYEQYF.